This T cell receptor beta chain was recovered during a study of blood T cell repertoires in COVID-19. The V segment lost 7 bases and the J segment 2 bases; nucleotides outside the gene matches: 3. The CDR3 sequence is 13 residues long. Germline V gives CDR1 SQVTM, CDR2 ANQGSEA. A single count supports this clone. Method: immunoSEQ multiplex PCR; TCRdb's copy keeps in-frame clones and lacks some. The sample shows about 200,000 clones, about 82% of them seen only once. Assignment of participants to cohorts was predicated upon participant-reported clinical history. The TCR comes from a man between 35 and 55 years old with acute COVID-19. Sample: PBMCs or T cells enriched from blood (not recorded which). The V call is TRBV29-1, the J call TRBJ2-1; 9 nucleotides agree with TRBD2. The CDR3 reads CSAGTSTYNEQFF. CDR3 bases: TGCAGCGCCGGGACTAGCACCTACAATGAGCAGTTCTTC.